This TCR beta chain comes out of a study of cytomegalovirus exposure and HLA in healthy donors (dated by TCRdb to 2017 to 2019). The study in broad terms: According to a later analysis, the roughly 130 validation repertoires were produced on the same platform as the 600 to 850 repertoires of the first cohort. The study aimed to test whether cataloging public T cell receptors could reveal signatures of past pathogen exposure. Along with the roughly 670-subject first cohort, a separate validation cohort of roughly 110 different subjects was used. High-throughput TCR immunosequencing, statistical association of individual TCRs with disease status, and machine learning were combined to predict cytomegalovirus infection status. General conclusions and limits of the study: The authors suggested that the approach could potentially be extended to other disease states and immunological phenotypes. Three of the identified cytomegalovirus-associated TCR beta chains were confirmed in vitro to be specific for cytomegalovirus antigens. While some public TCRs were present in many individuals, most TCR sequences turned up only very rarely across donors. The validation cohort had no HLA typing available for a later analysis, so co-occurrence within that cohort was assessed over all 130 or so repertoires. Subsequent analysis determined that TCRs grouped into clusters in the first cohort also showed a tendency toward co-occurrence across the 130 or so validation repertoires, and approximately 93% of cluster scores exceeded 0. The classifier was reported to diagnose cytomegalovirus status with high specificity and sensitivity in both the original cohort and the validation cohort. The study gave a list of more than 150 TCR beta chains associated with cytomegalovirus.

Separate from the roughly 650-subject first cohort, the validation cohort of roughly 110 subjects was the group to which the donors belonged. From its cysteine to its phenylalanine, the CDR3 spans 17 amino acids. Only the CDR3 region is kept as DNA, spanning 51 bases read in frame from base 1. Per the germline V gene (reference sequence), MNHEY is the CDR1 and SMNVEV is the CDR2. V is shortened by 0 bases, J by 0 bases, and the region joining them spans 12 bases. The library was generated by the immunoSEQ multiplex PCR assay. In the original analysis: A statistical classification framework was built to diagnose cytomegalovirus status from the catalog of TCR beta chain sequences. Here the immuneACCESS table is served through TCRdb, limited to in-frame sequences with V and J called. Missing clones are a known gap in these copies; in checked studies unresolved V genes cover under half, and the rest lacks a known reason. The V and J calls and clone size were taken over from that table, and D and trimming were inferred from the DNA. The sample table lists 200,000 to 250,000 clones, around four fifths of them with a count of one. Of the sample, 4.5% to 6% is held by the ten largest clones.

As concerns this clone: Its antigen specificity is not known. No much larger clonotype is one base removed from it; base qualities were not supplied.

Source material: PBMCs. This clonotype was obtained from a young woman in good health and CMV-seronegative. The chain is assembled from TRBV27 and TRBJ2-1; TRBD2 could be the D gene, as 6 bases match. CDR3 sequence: CASSLSSRGLSYNEQFF. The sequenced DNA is TGTGCCAGCAGTTTATCCAGTCGGGGACTCTCCTACAATGAGCAGTTCTTC.